Following are 20 T cell receptor beta chains from one sample sequenced in a study of cytomegalovirus exposure and HLA in healthy donors. Primers: 60 Vbeta forward and 13 Jbeta reverse. Some clones are missing from TCRdb's copy, which holds only in-frame ones; the method was immunoSEQ multiplex PCR. The repertoire includes some 150,000 clones, 70% of them detected once, and roughly 1.7% sits in the top ten. Sequences were obtained from PBMCs. The receptor source for this set is a woman in her twenties or thirties in good health and CMV-seronegative.

The chain employs TRBV9 and TRBJ2-5, with D possibly being TRBD2 (5 bases). The CDR3 runs to 15 residues. Trimming cost V 5 bases and J 2 bases, with 16 bases left between them. Germline V CDR1 and CDR2: SGDLS, YYNGEE. CDR3 bases: TGTGCCAGCAGTCTTTCATTCCGAGGGCAAGAGACCCAGTACTTC. This sequence encodes CASSLSFRGQETQYF. The variable domain in full, with the rest retrieved from reference TRBV9 and TRBJ2-5, is DSGVTQTPKHLITATGQRVTLRCSPRSGDLSVYWYQQSLDQGLQFLIQYYNGEERAKGNILERFSAQQFPDLHSELNLSSLELGDSALYFCASSLSFRGQETQYFGPGTRLLVL.

This clone was found once. CDR3 in DNA: TGTGCCAGCAGCTTAGGCGGGGGGGCCTACAATGAGCAGTTCTTC. Protein sequence: CASSLGGGAYNEQFF. The chain is built from TRBV7-9 and TRBJ2-1, with 9 bases matching TRBD2. From germline, CDR1 is SEHNR and CDR2 FQNEAQ (reference sequence). The ends lost 1 base at V and 2 bases at J; junction bases unmatched: 0. This CDR3 is built from 15 residues.

This chain joins TRBV7-2 and TRBJ1-1; no clear D. V gave up 5 bases and J gave up 0 bases, with 4 bases separating them. The germline gives CDR1 SGHTA, CDR2 FQGNSA. The CDR3 is 12 residues long. The DNA of the CDR3 is TGTGCCAGCAGCGTTATGAACACTGAAGCTTTCTTT. Translation gives CASSVMNTEAFF.

The J gene is TRBJ2-7, the V gene TRBV25-1; 7 bases are a match to TRBD1. This CDR3 contains 10 residues. The germline V gene encodes CDR1 MGHDK and CDR2 SYGVNS. The CDR3 DNA follows: TGTACAAAGGGGGCAGTAGAGCAGTACGTC. It specifies CTKGAVEQYV.

Note on this clone: A junction end diverges from the germline sequence, so it may reflect a read error. The V call is TRBV5-1, the J call TRBJ1-3, with unresolved D. Germline CDR1 reads SGHRS; CDR2 reads YFSETQ. CDR3 length: 15 amino acids. The CDR3 spells CASSLAPGTGNTIYF. In nucleotides, the CDR3 is TGCGCCAGCAGTTTGGCACCAGGTACTGGAAACACCATATATTTT.

This sequence joins TRBV29-1 and TRBJ2-2; 13 bases are shared with TRBD2. CDR1 is SQVTM, CDR2 ANQGSEA, per germline. The CDR3 loop spans 14 amino acids. Trimming took 7 bases from V and 7 from J; bases not matched to a gene: 6. CDR3 sequence reads: CSARTSGSGGELFF. In nucleotides, the CDR3 is TGCAGCGCCAGGACTAGCGGGAGTGGCGGGGAGCTGTTTTTT.

The chain combines TRBV2 with TRBJ1-1; 8 nucleotides line up with TRBD1. This CDR3 spans 15 amino acids. V lost 2 bases and J lost 8; bases outside the gene matches: 10. Per germline, CDR1 SNHLY and CDR2 FYNNEI. The CDR3 is CASSEPLTDRGEAFF. CDR3 coding DNA: TGTGCCAGCAGTGAACCCCTTACAGACAGGGGAGAAGCTTTCTTT.

J is TRBJ2-1 and V is TRBV7-3; D is perhaps TRBD2 (6 bases). Germline V gene lookup returns CDR1 SGHTA and CDR2 FQGTGA. Trimming cost V 5 bases and J 0 bases, with 14 bases left between them. The CDR3 has 16 amino acids. DNA for the CDR3: TGTGCCAGCAGCCTCGGCGGGGCGCGCTCCTACAATGAGCAGTTCTTC. It specifies CASSLGGARSYNEQFF.

The genes are TRBV6-5 and TRBJ1-2, with 11 nucleotides matching TRBD1. The CDR3 sequence is 13 residues long. CDR1 MNHEY and CDR2 SVGAGI come from the germline V gene. Losses at the gene ends were 5 bases for V and 7 bases for J; bases not matched to a gene: 3. CDR3 residues: CASSRDRGFGYTF. The CDR3 DNA sequence: TGTGCCAGCAGTCGGGACAGGGGGTTTGGCTACACCTTC.

The chain is built from TRBV5-1 and TRBJ1-1; a weak D match, TRBD1 (6 bases). Per the germline V gene, CDR1 is SGHRS and CDR2 is YFSETQ. V was shortened by 0 bases and J by 4 bases, with 7 bases between the two germline ends. This CDR3 region has 13 residues. This CDR3 is CASSLGQATEAFF. CDR3 DNA: TGCGCCAGCAGCTTGGGACAGGCCACTGAAGCTTTCTTT. Looking up the rest from reference TRBV5-1 and TRBJ1-1 gives the full variable domain: KAGVTQTPRYLIKTRGQQVTLSCSPISGHRSVSWYQQTPGQGLQFLFEYFSETQRNKGNFPGRFSGRQFSNSRSEMNVSTLELGDSALYLCASSLGQATEAFFGQGTRLTVV.

The chain combines TRBV4-1 with TRBJ1-1, with TRBD1 matching over 8 bases. Germline-derived CDR1 and CDR2 are MGHRA and YSYEKL. CDR3 length: 16 residues. V dropped 2 bases and J dropped 4; count of bases not matched to a gene: 9. The chain's CDR3 is CASSQLLPGGITEAFF. Here the CDR3 DNA reads TGCGCCAGCAGCCAACTACTCCCAGGGGGCATCACTGAAGCTTTCTTT.

The rearrangement uses TRBV19 and TRBJ1-3, with D tentatively TRBD1 (6 bases). The CDR3 runs 16 residues. V was shortened by 3 bases and J by 2 bases, with 14 bases between the two germline ends. CDR1 and CDR2 from the germline V gene are LNHDA and SQIVND (reference sequence). CDR3 protein: CASSIGRGGTGNTIYF. Here the CDR3 DNA reads TGTGCCAGTAGTATTGGCAGGGGCGGAACTGGAAACACCATATATTTT. The full variable domain, in which reference TRBV19 and TRBJ1-3 provide the parts outside the CDR3, is DGGITQSPKYLFRKEGQNVTLSCEQNLNHDAMYWYRQDPGQGLRLIYYSQIVNDFQKGDIAEGYSVSREKKESFPLTVTSAQKNPTAFYLCASSIGRGGTGNTIYFGEGSWLTVV.

This sequence joins TRBV19 and TRBJ1-1; D unresolved. Germline V gene sequence: CDR1 LNHDA, CDR2 SQIVND (reference sequence). Trimming stripped 7 bases from V and 0 bases from J, with 12 bases between. The CDR3 length is 14 residues. CDR3 protein: CASNQAVMNTEAFF. CDR3 nucleotides: TGTGCCAGTAACCAGGCAGTAATGAACACTGAAGCTTTCTTT.

This chain links TRBV7-3 with TRBJ2-1; possible D gene TRBD1, 5 bases. This CDR3 has 15 amino acids. CDR1 is SGHTA, CDR2 FQGTGA, per germline. V was cut by 1 base and J by 9 bases, with 16 bases left in between. CDR3 region: CASSLIGAPEGEQFF. The CDR3 DNA sequence: TGTGCCAGCAGCTTAATAGGGGCACCGGAAGGTGAGCAGTTCTTC.

V is TRBV7-2 and J is TRBJ2-3; 8 bases agree with TRBD2. Trimming cost V 2 bases and J 1 base; bases outside gene matches: 2. This CDR3 spans 15 amino acids. Germline CDR1 reads SGHTA; CDR2 reads FQGNSA. CDR3 DNA sequence: TGTGCCAGCAGCTTATGGCGGGGGGGCACAGATACGCAGTATTTT. It is translated as CASSLWRGGTDTQYF.

The V and J genes are TRBV10-3 and TRBJ2-3; 10 nucleotides match TRBD1. The J segment lost 5 bases and the V segment lost 7 bases, leaving 3 bases of the junction unmatched. Germline loops: CDR1 ENHRY, CDR2 SYGVKD. The CDR3 extends over 13 amino acids. The CDR3 here is CAITGQGGDTQYF. CDR3 coding DNA: TGTGCCATCACCGGACAGGGGGGAGATACGCAGTATTTT.

This clone was counted only a few times. One junction end disagrees with the germline gene, perhaps due to a read error. The chain links TRBV7-9 to TRBJ1-4, with a tentative D call TRBD1 (6 bases). Germline V gene lookup returns CDR1 SEHNR and CDR2 FQNEAQ (reference sequence). The CDR3 covers 13 residues. In DNA, the CDR3 is TGTTCCAGCAGCCAGGACAGCCATGAAAAACTGTTTTTT. Translated: CSSSQDSHEKLFF.

The chain has TRBV7-3 and TRBJ2-5, with TRBD1 identical over 7 bases. The length of the CDR3 is 14 residues. J gave up 3 bases and V 4 bases, and 5 bases lay outside the gene matches. Germline V lookup: CDR1 SGHTA, CDR2 FQGTGA. The CDR3 sequence: CASSSSGTEETQYF. The CDR3, as DNA: TGTGCCAGCAGCTCATCCGGGACAGAAGAGACCCAGTACTTC. Combining the CDR3 with reference TRBV7-3 and TRBJ2-5 gives the whole variable domain GAGVSQTPSNKVTEKGKYVELRCDPISGHTALYWYRQSLGQGPEFLIYFQGTGAADDSGLPNDRFFAVRPEGSVSTLKIQRTERGDSAVYLCASSSSGTEETQYFGPGTRLLVL.

This clone was counted only a few times. This chain connects TRBV18 to TRBJ2-7, with unresolved D. The CDR3 has 14 residues. In germline, CDR1 is KGHSH, CDR2 LQKENI. V was shortened by 2 bases and J by 1 base, with 9 bases between the two germline ends. CDR3 in amino acids: CASSPAAGSYEQYF. Written as DNA, the CDR3 is TGTGCCAGCTCACCAGCCGCAGGATCCTACGAGCAGTACTTC.

The rearrangement joins TRBV28 to TRBJ1-5; D is unresolved. Germline V gives CDR1 MDHEN, CDR2 SYDVKM. V was cut by 2 bases and J by 1 base, with 9 bases left in between. This CDR3 comprises 15 residues. The CDR3 here is CASSLGSLSNQPQHF. The CDR3, as DNA: TGTGCCAGCAGTTTAGGGAGTTTGAGCAATCAGCCCCAGCATTTT.